These T cell receptor beta chains were read from a single sample in a study of blood T cell repertoires in COVID-19. Using immunoSEQ multiplex PCR, the repertoire was profiled, and TCRdb retains in-frame clones only, with some absent. The table includes over 250,000 clones, 75% to 90% detected once. The sample comprised peripheral blood. These receptors all stem from a woman aged 70-85 years with COVID-19, enrolled during active disease. The CDR3 runs from the conserved cysteine through the conserved F or W. D genes are given only for firm matches. Clone size is given for some rows only: seen once, a few or many times, or a class if the clone is expanded.

size: -; J: TRBJ2-5; D: TRBD2; V: TRBV5-1; DNA: TGCGCCAGCAGCGCAAGAGCGGGAGCTCGAGAGACCCAGTACTTC; CDR3: CASSARAGARETQYF
size: -; J: TRBJ2-7; D: TRBD2; V: TRBV6-6; DNA: TGTGCCAGCAGTCCCAGGACCAGCGGGAGTAATTCCTACGAGCAGTACTTC; CDR3: CASSPRTSGSNSYEQYF
size: once; J: TRBJ1-4; D: -; V: TRBV4-1; DNA: TGCGCCAGCAGCCATGCGGACAGTGCAAAACTGTTTTTT; CDR3: CASSHADSAKLFF
size: -; J: TRBJ2-2; D: -; V: TRBV19; DNA: TGTGCCAGTAACTCGCCGGGGGGCGCTTTGGCCAGGACCGGGGAGCTGTTTTTT; CDR3: CASNSPGGALARTGELFF
size: -; J: TRBJ1-5; D: -; V: TRBV12-3/TRBV12-4; DNA: TGTGCCAGCAGTTTTGCGGATCAGCCCCAGCATTTT; CDR3: CASSFADQPQHF
size: -; J: TRBJ1-4; D: -; V: TRBV18; DNA: TGTGCCAGCTCTCTAAGCCGGTCGGGTGAAAAACTGTTTTTT; CDR3: CASSLSRSGEKLFF
size: -; J: TRBJ2-1; D: TRBD2; V: TRBV6-6; DNA: TGTGCCAGCAGTCGGACTAGCGGGACTCTTTCTTCCTACAATGAGCAGTTCTTC; CDR3: CASSRTSGTLSSYNEQFF
size: once; J: TRBJ2-3; D: -; V: TRBV12-3/TRBV12-4; DNA: TGTGCCAGCAGTCCAACAGGAAATACGCAGTATTTT; CDR3: CASSPTGNTQYF
size: once; J: TRBJ2-7; D: -; V: TRBV2; DNA: TGTGCCAGCAGTGATCAGGGGCAGGTCTCCTACGAGCAGTACTTC; CDR3: CASSDQGQVSYEQYF
size: -; J: TRBJ2-7; D: -; V: TRBV6-2/TRBV6-3; DNA: TGTGCCAGCAGTTACGGTTCTTTCCCGGGGATCCACGAGCAGTACTTC; CDR3: CASSYGSFPGIHEQYF
size: -; J: TRBJ1-5; D: -; V: TRBV14; DNA: TGTGCCAGCAGCCAAGGTCCGAATCAGCCCCAGCATTTT; CDR3: CASSQGPNQPQHF
size: -; J: TRBJ1-5; D: -; V: TRBV28; DNA: TGTGCCAGCAGTCTCAAGTATGGTGACAGAGGGCCCCAGCATTTT; CDR3: CASSLKYGDRGPQHF
size: -; J: TRBJ2-3; D: TRBD2; V: TRBV6-4; DNA: TGTGCCAGCAGCCGACTAGCGGGAAACGCAGATACGCAGTATTTT; CDR3: CASSRLAGNADTQYF
size: -; J: TRBJ1-1; D: -; V: TRBV6-1; DNA: TGTGCCAGCAGTGAAGGCCTCCGACAGAGGAACACTGAAGCTTTCTTT; CDR3: CASSEGLRQRNTEAFF
size: -; J: TRBJ2-3; D: TRBD2; V: TRBV3-1/TRBV3-2; DNA: TGTGCCAGCAGCGCAATGACTAGCGGGAGGCCAGATACGCAGTATTTT; CDR3: CASSAMTSGRPDTQYF
size: -; J: TRBJ1-3; D: -; V: TRBV30; DNA: TGTGCCTGGAGCCAGGGTACTGGAAACACCATATATTTT; CDR3: CAWSQGTGNTIYF
size: -; J: TRBJ2-7; D: -; V: TRBV19; DNA: TGTGCCAGTAGCCGGGAGAAGTCCTACGAGCAGTACTTC; CDR3: CASSREKSYEQYF
size: -; J: TRBJ1-2; D: -; V: TRBV27; DNA: TGTGCCAGCAGTTTATCGGAGCTGCCCCGCTATGGCTACACCTTC; CDR3: CASSLSELPRYGYTF
size: -; J: TRBJ1-2; D: -; V: TRBV5-1; DNA: TGCGCCAGCAGCTTGGGCGGCAGGGCCTATGGCTACACCTTC; CDR3: CASSLGGRAYGYTF
size: -; J: TRBJ1-4; D: -; V: TRBV3-1/TRBV3-2; DNA: TGTGCCAGCAGACTCAACAGTAATGAAAAACTGTTTTTT; CDR3: CASRLNSNEKLFF
size: -; J: TRBJ2-5; D: TRBD1; V: TRBV2; DNA: TGTGCCAGCACTCGGGACAGCCAAGAGACCCAGTACTTC; CDR3: CASTRDSQETQYF
size: -; J: TRBJ2-7; D: -; V: TRBV10-3; DNA: TGTGCCACCCGGTCCAGTGGGGGCAGGTACGAGCAGTACTTC; CDR3: CATRSSGGRYEQYF
size: -; J: TRBJ1-2; D: -; V: TRBV27; DNA: TGTGCCAGCAGTTTATCCTTTTATGGGGAGCGAAGTGGCTACACCTTC; CDR3: CASSLSFYGERSGYTF
size: few; J: TRBJ1-1; D: TRBD1; V: TRBV18; DNA: TGTGCCAGCTCACAACAGGGGCGGACTGAAGCTTTCTTT; CDR3: CASSQQGRTEAFF
size: -; J: TRBJ2-1; D: -; V: TRBV5-1; DNA: TGCGCCAGCAGCTTGGTCGGGACATCCAATGAGCAGTTCTTC; CDR3: CASSLVGTSNEQFF
size: -; J: TRBJ1-3; D: -; V: TRBV6-6; DNA: TGTGCCAGCAGCTACCCCGGGAGGGCTGGAAACACCATATATTTT; CDR3: CASSYPGRAGNTIYF
size: -; J: TRBJ2-3; D: TRBD2; V: TRBV29-1; DNA: TGCAGCGTCGGGGGGGGGTTTGGAGATACGCAGTATTTT; CDR3: CSVGGGFGDTQYF
size: -; J: TRBJ2-7; D: TRBD2; V: TRBV6-4; DNA: TGTGCCAGCAGTGACGCAGTATTGGCTAGCGGGACCTACGAGCAGTACTTC; CDR3: CASSDAVLASGTYEQYF
size: -; J: TRBJ2-3; D: TRBD1; V: TRBV7-9; DNA: TGTGCCAGCAGCTTATCGGACAGGGGACCGACAGATACGCAGTATTTT; CDR3: CASSLSDRGPTDTQYF
size: -; J: TRBJ2-1; D: -; V: TRBV28; DNA: TGTGCCAGCAGTTTCCCATTTGACAGTTTGAATGAGCAGTTCTTC; CDR3: CASSFPFDSLNEQFF
size: -; J: TRBJ1-3; D: TRBD1; V: TRBV10-3; DNA: TGTGCCATCAGTGAGTCTGCAACAGGGGTCGGAAACACCATATATTTT; CDR3: CAISESATGVGNTIYF
size: -; J: TRBJ1-2; D: -; V: TRBV3-1/TRBV3-2; DNA: TGTGCCAGCAGCCAAGATCTGGACTGGAACTATGGCTACACCTTC; CDR3: CASSQDLDWNYGYTF
size: -; J: TRBJ1-2; D: -; V: TRBV15; DNA: TGTGCCACCAGCAGAGATCTGGGGGGTAACTATGGCTACACCTTC; CDR3: CATSRDLGGNYGYTF
size: -; J: TRBJ2-1; D: TRBD2; V: TRBV7-3; DNA: TGTGCCAGCGGGCCAGCGGGGGTGTACAATGAGCAGTTCTTC; CDR3: CASGPAGVYNEQFF
size: -; J: TRBJ1-5; D: -; V: TRBV20-1; DNA: TGCAGTGCTAGCTATAATCAGCCCCAGCATTTT; CDR3: CSASYNQPQHF